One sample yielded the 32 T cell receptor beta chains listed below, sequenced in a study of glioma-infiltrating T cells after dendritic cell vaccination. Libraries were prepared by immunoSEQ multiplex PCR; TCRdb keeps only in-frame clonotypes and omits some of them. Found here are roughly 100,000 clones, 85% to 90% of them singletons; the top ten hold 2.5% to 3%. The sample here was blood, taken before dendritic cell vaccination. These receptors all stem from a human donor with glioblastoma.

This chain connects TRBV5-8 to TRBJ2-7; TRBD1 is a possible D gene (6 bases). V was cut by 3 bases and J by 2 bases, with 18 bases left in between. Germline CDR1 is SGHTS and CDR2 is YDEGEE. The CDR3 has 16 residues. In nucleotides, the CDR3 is TGTGCCAGCAGCTCACAACTACAAGACAGGACCTACGAGCAGTACTTC. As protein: CASSSQLQDRTYEQYF.

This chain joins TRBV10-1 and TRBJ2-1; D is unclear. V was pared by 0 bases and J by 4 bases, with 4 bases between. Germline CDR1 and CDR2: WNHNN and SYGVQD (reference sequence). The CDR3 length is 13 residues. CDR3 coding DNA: TGCGCCAGCAGTGAGTCGACTTACAATGAGCAGTTCTTC. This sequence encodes CASSESTYNEQFF.

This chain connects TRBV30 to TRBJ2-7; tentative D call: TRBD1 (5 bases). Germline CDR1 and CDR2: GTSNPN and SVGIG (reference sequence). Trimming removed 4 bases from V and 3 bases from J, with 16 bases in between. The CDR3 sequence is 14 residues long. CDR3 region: CAWKSRGRDYEQYF. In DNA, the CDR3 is TGTGCCTGGAAGAGTAGGGGAAGAGACTACGAGCAGTACTTC.

CDR3 region: CASSLTTGGYTEAFF. The CDR3 region has the DNA TGTGCCAGCAGCCTTACGACAGGGGGATACACTGAAGCTTTCTTT. The rearrangement uses TRBV5-5 and TRBJ1-1; TRBD1 agrees at 9 bases. Germline assignment: CDR1 SGHKS and CDR2 YYEKEE (reference sequence). Trimming at V came to 4 bases and at J to 3 bases, leaving 7 bases not matched to a gene. The CDR3 consists of 15 residues.

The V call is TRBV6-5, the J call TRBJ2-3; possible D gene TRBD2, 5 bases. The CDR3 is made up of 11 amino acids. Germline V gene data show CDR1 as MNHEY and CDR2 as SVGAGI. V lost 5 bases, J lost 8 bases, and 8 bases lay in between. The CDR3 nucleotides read TGTGCCAGCAGTCCGGGGAGTACGCAGTATTTT. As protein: CASSPGSTQYF.

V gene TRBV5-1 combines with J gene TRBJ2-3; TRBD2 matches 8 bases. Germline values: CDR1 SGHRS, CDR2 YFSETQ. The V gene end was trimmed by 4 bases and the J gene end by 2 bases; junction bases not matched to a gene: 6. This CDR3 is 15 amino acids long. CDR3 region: CASSPGTSNTDTQYF. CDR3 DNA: TGCGCCAGCAGCCCGGGGACTAGTAACACAGATACGCAGTATTTT.

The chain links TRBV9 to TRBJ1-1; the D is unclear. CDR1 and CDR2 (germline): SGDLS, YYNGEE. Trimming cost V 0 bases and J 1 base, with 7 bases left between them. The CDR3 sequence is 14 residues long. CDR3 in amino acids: CASSVGVANTEAFF. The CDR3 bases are TGTGCCAGCAGCGTAGGTGTGGCGAACACTGAAGCTTTCTTT.

DNA of the CDR3: TGTGCCAGCAGCTTGAGTCCCGGCAGGGACACTGAAGCTTTCTTT. Protein product: CASSLSPGRDTEAFF. The chain employs TRBV5-4 and TRBJ1-1; D may be TRBD1 (5 bases). CDR1 and CDR2 from the germline V gene are SGHNT and YYREEE (reference sequence). CDR3 length: 15 amino acids. With 1 base removed from V and 3 bases from J, the gap between germline ends came to 13 bases.

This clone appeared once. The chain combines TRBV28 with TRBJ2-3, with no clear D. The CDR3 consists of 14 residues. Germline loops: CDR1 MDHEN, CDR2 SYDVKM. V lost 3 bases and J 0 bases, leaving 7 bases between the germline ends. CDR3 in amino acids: CASSFSPSTDTQYF. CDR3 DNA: TGTGCCAGCAGTTTTTCCCCTAGCACAGATACGCAGTATTTT. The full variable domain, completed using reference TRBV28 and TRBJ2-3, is DVKVTQSSRYLVKRTGEKVFLECVQDMDHENMFWYRQDPGLGLRLIYFSYDVKMKEKGDIPEGYSVSREKKERFSLILESASTNQTSMYLCASSFSPSTDTQYFGPGTRLTVL.

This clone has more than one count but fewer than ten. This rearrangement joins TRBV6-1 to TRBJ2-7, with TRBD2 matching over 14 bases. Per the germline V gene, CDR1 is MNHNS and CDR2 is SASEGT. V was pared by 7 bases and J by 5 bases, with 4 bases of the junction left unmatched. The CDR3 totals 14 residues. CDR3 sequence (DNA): TGTGCCAGCATGAGACTAGCGGGGGGGAACGAGCAGTACTTC. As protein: CASMRLAGGNEQYF.

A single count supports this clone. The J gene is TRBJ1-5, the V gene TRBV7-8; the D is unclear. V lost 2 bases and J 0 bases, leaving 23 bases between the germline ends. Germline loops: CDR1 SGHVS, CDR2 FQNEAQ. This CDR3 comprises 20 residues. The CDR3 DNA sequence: TGTGCCAGCAGCTTATCTACGGGTGCTGGTCAGCTATATAGCAATCAGCCCCAGCATTTT. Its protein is CASSLSTGAGQLYSNQPQHF.

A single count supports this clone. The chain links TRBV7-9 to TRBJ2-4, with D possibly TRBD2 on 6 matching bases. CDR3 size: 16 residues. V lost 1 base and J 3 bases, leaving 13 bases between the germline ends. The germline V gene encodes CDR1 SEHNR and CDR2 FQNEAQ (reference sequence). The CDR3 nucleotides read TGTGCCAGCAGCTTAGATGTCCCGGGACTCAAAAACATTCAGTACTTC. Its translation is CASSLDVPGLKNIQYF.

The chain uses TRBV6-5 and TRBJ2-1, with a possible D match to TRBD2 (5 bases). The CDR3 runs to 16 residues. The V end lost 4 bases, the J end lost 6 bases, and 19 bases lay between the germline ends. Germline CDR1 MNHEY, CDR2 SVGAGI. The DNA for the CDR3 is TGTGCCAGCAGTTCCTTAAGAGGGCGCGTAACCAATGAGCAGTTCTTC. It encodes CASSSLRGRVTNEQFF.

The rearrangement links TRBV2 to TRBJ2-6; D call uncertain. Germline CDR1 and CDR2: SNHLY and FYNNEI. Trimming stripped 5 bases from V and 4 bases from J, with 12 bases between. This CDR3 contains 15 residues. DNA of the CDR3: TGTGCCAGCAGTCTCCCTGTGGGCGGGGCCAACGTCCTGACTTTC. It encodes CASSLPVGGANVLTF.

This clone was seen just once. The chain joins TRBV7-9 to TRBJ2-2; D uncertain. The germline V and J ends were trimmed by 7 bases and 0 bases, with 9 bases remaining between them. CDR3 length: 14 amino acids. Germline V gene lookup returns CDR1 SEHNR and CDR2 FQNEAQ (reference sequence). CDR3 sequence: CASIGGANTGELFF. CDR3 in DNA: TGTGCCAGCATTGGTGGAGCGAACACCGGGGAGCTGTTTTTT.

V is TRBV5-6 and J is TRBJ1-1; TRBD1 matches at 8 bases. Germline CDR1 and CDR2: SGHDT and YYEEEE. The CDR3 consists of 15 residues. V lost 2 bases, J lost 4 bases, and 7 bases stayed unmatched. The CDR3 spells CASSLRNRGFTEAFF. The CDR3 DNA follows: TGTGCCAGCAGCTTAAGGAACAGGGGGTTCACTGAAGCTTTCTTT.

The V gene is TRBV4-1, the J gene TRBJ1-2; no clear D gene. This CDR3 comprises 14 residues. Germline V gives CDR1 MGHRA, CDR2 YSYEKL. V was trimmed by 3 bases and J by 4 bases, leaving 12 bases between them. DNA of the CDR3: TGCGCCAGCAGCCATTCAGGCGAGGGCTATGGCTACACCTTC. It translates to CASSHSGEGYGYTF.

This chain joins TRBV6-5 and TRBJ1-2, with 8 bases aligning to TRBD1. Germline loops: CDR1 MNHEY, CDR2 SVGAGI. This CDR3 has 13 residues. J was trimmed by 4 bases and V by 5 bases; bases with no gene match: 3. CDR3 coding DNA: TGTGCCAGCAGTGAGGACAGGGCCTATGGCTACACCTTC. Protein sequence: CASSEDRAYGYTF.

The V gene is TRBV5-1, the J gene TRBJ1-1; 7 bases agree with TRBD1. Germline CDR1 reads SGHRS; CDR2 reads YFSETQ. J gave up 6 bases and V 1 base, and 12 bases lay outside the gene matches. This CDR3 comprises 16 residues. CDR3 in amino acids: CASSLWGVRQGSEAFF. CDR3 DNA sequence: TGCGCCAGCAGCTTGTGGGGGGTCAGACAGGGCTCTGAAGCTTTCTTT. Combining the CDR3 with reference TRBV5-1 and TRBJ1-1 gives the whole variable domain KAGVTQTPRYLIKTRGQQVTLSCSPISGHRSVSWYQQTPGQGLQFLFEYFSETQRNKGNFPGRFSGRQFSNSRSEMNVSTLELGDSALYLCASSLWGVRQGSEAFFGQGTRLTVV.

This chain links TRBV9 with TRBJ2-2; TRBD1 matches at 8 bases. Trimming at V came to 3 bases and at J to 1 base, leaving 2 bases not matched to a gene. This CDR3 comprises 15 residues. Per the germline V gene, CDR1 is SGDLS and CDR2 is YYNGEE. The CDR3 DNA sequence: TGTGCCAGCAGCGGCGGGACAGGGAACACCGGGGAGCTGTTTTTT. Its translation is CASSGGTGNTGELFF.

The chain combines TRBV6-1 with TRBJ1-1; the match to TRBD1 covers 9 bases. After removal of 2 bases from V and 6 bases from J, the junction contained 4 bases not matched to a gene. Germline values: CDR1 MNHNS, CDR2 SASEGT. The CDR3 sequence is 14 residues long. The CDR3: CASSEPGQGPEAFF. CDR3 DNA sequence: TGTGCCAGCAGTGAACCGGGACAGGGACCTGAAGCTTTCTTT.

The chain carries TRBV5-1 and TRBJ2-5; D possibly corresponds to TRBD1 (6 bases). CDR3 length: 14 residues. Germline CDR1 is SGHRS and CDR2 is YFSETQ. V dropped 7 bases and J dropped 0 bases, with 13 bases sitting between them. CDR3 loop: CASERGSDQETQYF. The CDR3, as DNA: TGCGCCAGCGAAAGGGGGTCGGACCAAGAGACCCAGTACTTC.

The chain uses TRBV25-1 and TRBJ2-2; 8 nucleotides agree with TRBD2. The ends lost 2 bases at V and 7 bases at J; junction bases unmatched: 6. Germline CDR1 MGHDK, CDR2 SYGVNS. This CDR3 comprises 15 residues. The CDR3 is CASSEMGLGDGELFF. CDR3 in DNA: TGTGCCAGCAGTGAAATGGGACTAGGAGACGGGGAGCTGTTTTTT.

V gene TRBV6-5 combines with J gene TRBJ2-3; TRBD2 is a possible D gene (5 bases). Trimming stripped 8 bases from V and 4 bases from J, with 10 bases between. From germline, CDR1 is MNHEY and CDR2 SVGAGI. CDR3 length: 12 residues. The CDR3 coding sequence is TGTGCCAGCGGACTGGTTTCAGATACGCAGTATTTT. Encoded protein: CASGLVSDTQYF.

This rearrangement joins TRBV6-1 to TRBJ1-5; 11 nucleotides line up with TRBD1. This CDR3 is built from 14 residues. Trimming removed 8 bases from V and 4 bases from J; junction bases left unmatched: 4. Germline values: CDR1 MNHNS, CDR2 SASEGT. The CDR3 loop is CASRTGGRNQPQHF. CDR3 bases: TGTGCCAGCCGGACAGGGGGCCGAAATCAGCCCCAGCATTTT.

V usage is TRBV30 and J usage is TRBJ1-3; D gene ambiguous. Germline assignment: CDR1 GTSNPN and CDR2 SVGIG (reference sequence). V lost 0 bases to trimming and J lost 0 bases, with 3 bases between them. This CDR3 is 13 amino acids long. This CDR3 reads CAWSVLSGNTIYF. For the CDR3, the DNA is TGTGCCTGGAGTGTACTCTCTGGAAACACCATATATTTT.

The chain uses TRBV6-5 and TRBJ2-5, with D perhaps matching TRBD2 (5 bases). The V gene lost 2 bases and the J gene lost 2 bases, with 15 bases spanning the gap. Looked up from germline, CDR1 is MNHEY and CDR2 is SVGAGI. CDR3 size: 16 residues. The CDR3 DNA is TGTGCCAGCAGTTACACCTCCCTACTAGGGCAAGAGACCCAGTACTTC. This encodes CASSYTSLLGQETQYF.

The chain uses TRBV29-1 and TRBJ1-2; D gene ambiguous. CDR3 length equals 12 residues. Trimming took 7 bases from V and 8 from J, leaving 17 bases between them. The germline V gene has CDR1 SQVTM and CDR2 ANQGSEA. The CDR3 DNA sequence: TGCAGCGCCGCAACGGGGTTATCCGGCTACACCTTC. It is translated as CSAATGLSGYTF. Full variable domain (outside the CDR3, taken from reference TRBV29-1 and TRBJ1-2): SAVISQKPSRDICQRGTSLTIQCQVDSQVTMMFWYRQQPGQSLTLIATANQGSEATYESGFVIDKFPISRPNLTFSTLTVSNMSPEDSSIYLCSAATGLSGYTFGSGTRLTVV.

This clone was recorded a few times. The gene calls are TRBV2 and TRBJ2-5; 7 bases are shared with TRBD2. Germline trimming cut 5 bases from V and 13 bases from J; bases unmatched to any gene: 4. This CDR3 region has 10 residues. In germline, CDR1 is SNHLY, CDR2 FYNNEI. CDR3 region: CASSTSVLYF. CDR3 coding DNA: TGTGCCAGCAGTACTAGCGTTCTGTACTTC.

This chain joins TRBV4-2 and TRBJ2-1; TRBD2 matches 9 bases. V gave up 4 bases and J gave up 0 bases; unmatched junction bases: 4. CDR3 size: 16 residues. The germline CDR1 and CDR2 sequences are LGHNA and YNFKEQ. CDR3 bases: TGTGCCAGCAGCCCCTATAGCGGGAGCTCCTACAATGAGCAGTTCTTC. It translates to CASSPYSGSSYNEQFF.

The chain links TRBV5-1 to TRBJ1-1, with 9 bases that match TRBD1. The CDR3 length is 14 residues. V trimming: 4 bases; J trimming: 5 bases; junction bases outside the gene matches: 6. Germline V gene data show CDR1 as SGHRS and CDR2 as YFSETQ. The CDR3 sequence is CASSPRQGVTEAFF. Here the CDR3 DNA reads TGCGCCAGCAGCCCAAGACAGGGGGTGACTGAAGCTTTCTTT.

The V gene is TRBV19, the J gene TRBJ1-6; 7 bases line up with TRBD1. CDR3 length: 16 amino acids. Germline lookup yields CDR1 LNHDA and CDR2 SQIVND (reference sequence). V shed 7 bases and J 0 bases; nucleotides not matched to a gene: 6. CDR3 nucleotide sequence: TGTGCCAGTACCCCGGGACAGTCCTCCTATAATTCACCCCTCCACTTT. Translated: CASTPGQSSYNSPLHF.